Below are 18 T cell receptor beta chains sequenced from a single sample in a study of T cells after yellow fever vaccination. Each CDR3 protein gets one entry after TCRdb re-called the 5' RACE reads with MiXCR. The table shows about 73,000 distinct CDR3 sequences, with about 7.7% occurring only once. Here the sequenced sample was CD8+ T cells sorted from PBMCs, taken on the day of the yellow fever booster vaccination. The origin of the receptors is a young man who received the YFV17D yellow fever vaccine.

The chain has TRBV24-1 and TRBJ2-7, with D possibly TRBD1 on 6 matching bases. Trimming removed 4 bases from V and 3 bases from J, with 12 bases in between. The CDR3 length is 14 residues. Germline lookup yields CDR1 KGHDR and CDR2 SFDVKD. CDR3 bases: TGTGCCACCAGTGACAACCGGGACATCTACGAGCAGTACTTC. It specifies CATSDNRDIYEQYF.

V usage is TRBV7-8 and J usage is TRBJ2-1; 9 bases match TRBD2. The CDR3 is 18 amino acids. Trimming at V came to 1 base and at J to 0 bases, leaving 7 bases not matched to a gene. Germline-derived CDR1 and CDR2 are SGHVS and FQNEAQ. The CDR3 sequence is CASSLEASGIVSYNEQFF. In DNA, the CDR3 is TGTGCCAGCAGCTTAGAGGCTAGCGGGATCGTCTCCTACAATGAGCAGTTCTTC. Combining the CDR3 with reference TRBV7-8 and TRBJ2-1 gives the whole variable domain GAGVSQSPRYKVAKRGQDVALRCDPISGHVSLFWYQQALGQGPEFLTYFQNEAQLDKSGLPSDRFFAERPEGSVSTLKIQRTQQEDSAVYLCASSLEASGIVSYNEQFFGPGTRLTVL.

This clonotype was detected ten times or more. The rearrangement uses TRBV27 and TRBJ2-7; 8 bases are shared with TRBD1. Germline V lookup: CDR1 MNHEY, CDR2 SMNVEV (reference sequence). Germline trimming cut 0 bases from V and 5 bases from J; bases unmatched to any gene: 6. There are 15 residues in the CDR3. Here the CDR3 reads CASSLSPGQGDEQYF. The CDR3 DNA follows: TGTGCCAGCAGTTTATCCCCCGGACAGGGCGACGAGCAGTACTTC.

This clonotype has only a few counts. The J gene is TRBJ2-1, the V gene TRBV11-2; D uncertain. V lost 1 base and J lost 3, with 4 bases in between. This CDR3 contains 13 residues. CDR1 and CDR2 from the germline V gene are SGHAT and FQNNGV. Here the CDR3 DNA reads TGTGCCAGCAGCTTAGTGGGCTACAATGAGCAGTTCTTC. It specifies CASSLVGYNEQFF.

The chain has TRBV23-1 and TRBJ2-1; tentatively, D is TRBD1 or TRBD2 (5 bases each). TRBV23-1 is an ORF for which the function is uncertain. CDR3 length: 15 amino acids. The ends were cut back, 10 bases at V and 1 base at J, with 17 bases in the middle. The CDR3 coding sequence is TGCGCCACGGGACGGTACAGGACATCCTACAATGAGCAGTTCTTC. It is translated as CATGRYRTSYNEQFF.

Relative to its sample, this clonotype is medium-sized. The chain has TRBV4-3 and TRBJ2-1; tentatively, D is TRBD1 (6 bases). Trimming removed 0 bases from V and 4 bases from J, with 10 bases in between. This CDR3 has 15 amino acids. The V gene's germline CDR1 is LGHNA and CDR2 YSLEER. Here the CDR3 reads CASSQDTGLYNEQFF. DNA of the CDR3: TGCGCCAGCAGCCAAGATACAGGGCTTTACAATGAGCAGTTCTTC.

This clonotype was seen only a few times. J is TRBJ2-4 and V is TRBV12-3 or TRBV12-4; a weak D match, TRBD2 (6 bases). The CDR3 is 15 residues long. Trimming removed 5 bases from V and 10 bases from J, with 21 bases in between. CDR3 in amino acids: CASSPGDGTGGIQYF. In DNA, the CDR3 is TGTGCCAGCAGTCCCGGGGACGGGACCGGAGGGATTCAGTACTTC.

This clonotype was detected a few times. The chain recombines TRBV20-1 with TRBJ2-7, with D possibly being TRBD1 or TRBD2 (6 bases each). CDR1 DFQATT and CDR2 SNEGSKA come from the germline V gene (reference sequence). With 4 bases removed from V and 2 bases from J, the gap between germline ends came to 12 bases. The CDR3 runs 13 residues. CDR3 sequence: CSAKGGLAYEQYF. The CDR3 coding sequence is TGCAGTGCTAAGGGGGGACTTGCCTACGAGCAGTACTTC.

The chain has TRBV14 and TRBJ2-7; D is uncertain. Deletions cut 6 bases from V and 3 bases from J, with 9 bases between. The germline CDR1 and CDR2 sequences are SGHDN and FVKESK. The CDR3 has 12 residues. CDR3 residues: CASSVVGYEQYF. CDR3 coding DNA: TGTGCCAGCAGTGTCGTCGGCTACGAGCAGTACTTC.

The V call is TRBV20-1, the J call TRBJ1-4; D call uncertain. The CDR3 length is 11 residues. Per germline, CDR1 DFQATT and CDR2 SNEGSKA (reference sequence). Trimming stripped 0 bases from V and 14 bases from J, with 10 bases between. CDR3 loop: CSARDVARLFF. The DNA for the CDR3 is TGCAGTGCTAGAGATGTGGCACGGCTGTTTTTT.

In this sample, this clonotype turned up a few times. This chain uses TRBV25-1 with TRBJ2-3; possible D gene TRBD1, 5 bases. The germline gives CDR1 MGHDK, CDR2 SYGVNS. The CDR3 is 19 residues long. The germline V and J ends were trimmed by 6 bases and 6 bases, with 31 bases remaining between them. The CDR3 DNA follows: TGTGCCAGCAGCGTCCCTGGCGAGACAGTCGACCCAACCGTCGATACGCAGTATTTT. Residues: CASSVPGETVDPTVDTQYF.

This clonotype was observed at least ten times. The chain carries TRBV11-2 and TRBJ1-1, with a tentative D call TRBD1 (6 bases). With 3 bases removed from V and 1 base from J, the gap between germline ends came to 15 bases. The germline V gene has CDR1 SGHAT and CDR2 FQNNGV. This CDR3 has 16 amino acids. The CDR3 DNA reads TGTGCCAGCAGCTTTCTGGGGGGGGCCGGGAACACTGAAGCTTTCTTT. Its protein is CASSFLGGAGNTEAFF.

This clonotype appeared a few times. This chain uses TRBV29-1 with TRBJ1-2; D unclear. CDR1 is SQVTM and CDR2 is ANQGSEA in the germline V gene. The V end was cut by 0 bases, the J end by 9 bases, with 23 bases between. The CDR3 has 16 residues. The CDR3 sequence: CSVEDLTQNLERSYTF. CDR3 nucleotides: TGCAGCGTTGAAGATCTAACCCAGAACCTAGAACGAAGCTACACCTTC. The variable domain in full, completed from reference TRBV29-1 and TRBJ1-2, reads SAVISQKPSRDICQRGTSLTIQCQVDSQVTMMFWYRQQPGQSLTLIATANQGSEATYESGFVIDKFPISRPNLTFSTLTVSNMSPEDSSIYLCSVEDLTQNLERSYTFGSGTRLTVV.

This chain connects TRBV30 to TRBJ1-1; D is undetermined. CDR3 length: 13 amino acids. V dropped 5 bases and J dropped 0 bases, with 10 bases sitting between them. Germline V gives CDR1 GTSNPN, CDR2 SVGIG (reference sequence). The DNA for the CDR3 is TGTGCCTGGGAAACCCATATGAACACTGAAGCTTTCTTT. The encoded protein is CAWETHMNTEAFF.

This clonotype showed up just a few times. The CDR3 is CATSNGLAVETQYF. The CDR3 region has the DNA TGTGCCACCAGCAATGGACTAGCGGTGGAGACCCAGTACTTC. The V and J genes are TRBV15 and TRBJ2-5; 10 nucleotides match TRBD2. Germline CDR1 LNHNV, CDR2 YYDKDF (reference sequence). The trim removed 4 bases at V and 5 bases at J, leaving 4 bases unmatched. The CDR3 contains 14 residues.

The sample holds a few counts of this clonotype. V gene TRBV15 combines with J gene TRBJ2-1, with 7 nucleotides matching TRBD2. V was clipped by 8 bases and J by 4 bases; unmatched bases: 5. This CDR3 region has 13 residues. The germline gives CDR1 LNHNV, CDR2 YYDKDF (reference sequence). Here the CDR3 reads CATGGRGYNEQFF. In DNA form, the CDR3 reads TGTGCCACCGGCGGGAGAGGATACAATGAGCAGTTCTTC.

This clonotype appeared a few times. The chain couples TRBV20-1 to TRBJ2-3; 9 bases are shared with TRBD2. Trimming took 0 bases from V and 5 from J; bases not matched to a gene: 9. Germline lookup yields CDR1 DFQATT and CDR2 SNEGSKA (reference sequence). The CDR3 loop spans 16 amino acids. DNA of the CDR3: TGCAGTGCTAGAGATTACCGCGGGAGGGCCGAAGATACGCAGTATTTT. Translation: CSARDYRGRAEDTQYF.

This clonotype was observed a few times. The J gene is TRBJ2-7, the V gene TRBV7-9; possibly TRBD1 for D (6 bases). The CDR3 is made up of 17 amino acids. The V end was cut by 5 bases, the J end by 0 bases, with 20 bases between. CDR1 and CDR2 from the germline V gene are SEHNR and FQNEAQ (reference sequence). The CDR3 sequence: CASSRRKPTGDSYEQYF. The CDR3, as DNA: TGTGCCAGCAGCCGTAGGAAGCCGACAGGCGACTCCTACGAGCAGTACTTC.